What follows is one TCR beta chain and its context. The target antigen is unknown. The CDR3 loop spans 13 amino acids. CDR1 and CDR2 from the germline V gene are SQVTM and ANQGSEA. The ends were cut back, 7 bases at V and 0 bases at J, with 12 bases in the middle. Researchers ran the PCR with 60 Vbeta and 13 Jbeta primers. Clones were read by immunoSEQ multiplex PCR, and TCRdb kept only the in-frame ones, dropping some. The sample records 150,000 to 200,000 clones, approximately 70% being singletons. This sample was included in a study of cytomegalovirus exposure and HLA in healthy donors. At the level of the study: Unique TCR beta sequences numbering some 120 million came from 150 million to 200 million T cells in an earlier analysis.

Findings and caveats of the study: For most TCR beta V segments, an earlier analysis put the productive rate at about 90% or about 30% of the time. It is likely that the observed cluster of highly shared sequence variants was a sequencing artifact. With DRB1 most and HLA-C fewest, TCR association rates differed between HLA loci in a later analysis.

This chain joins TRBV29-1 and TRBJ1-2; no clear D. The receptor was isolated from a man between 18 and 29 years old in good health and CMV-seropositive. The specimen was PBMCs. The chain's CDR3 is CSASTTANYGYTF. The CDR3 DNA reads TGCAGCGCCTCCACCACAGCTAACTATGGCTACACCTTC.